This T cell receptor (beta chain) is drawn from a study of T cell responses to AZD1222 COVID-19 vaccine. The CDR3 loop spans 14 amino acids. V shed 0 bases and J shed 0 bases, with 5 bases lying between them. Per the germline V gene, CDR1 is SGHNT and CDR2 is YYREEE (reference sequence). The data were produced by immunoSEQ multiplex PCR, yet TCRdb's version contains in-frame clones alone and is incomplete. Of under 120,000 clones listed, roughly 90% are singletons. Worth noting for this clone: This specimen includes other DNA sequences encoding the same CDR3.

This chain connects TRBV5-4 to TRBJ2-3, with D unclear. The sequence was obtained from an adult in good health. Here the sequenced sample was peripheral blood, taken on day 0 of AZD1222 vaccination. The chain's CDR3 is CASSLGRSTDTQYF. CDR3 nucleotide sequence: TGTGCCAGCAGCTTGGGCAGGAGCACAGATACGCAGTATTTT.